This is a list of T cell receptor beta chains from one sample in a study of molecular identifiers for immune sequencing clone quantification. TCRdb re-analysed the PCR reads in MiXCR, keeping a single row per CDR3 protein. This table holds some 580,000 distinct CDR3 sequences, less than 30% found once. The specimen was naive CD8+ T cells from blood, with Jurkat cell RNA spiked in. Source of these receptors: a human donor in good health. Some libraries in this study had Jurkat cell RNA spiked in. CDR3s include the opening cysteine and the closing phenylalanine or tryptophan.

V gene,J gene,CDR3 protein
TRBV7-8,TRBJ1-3,CASSLGSTVSGNTIYF
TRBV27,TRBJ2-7,CASSPTPGGYSSPRAGFSYEQYF
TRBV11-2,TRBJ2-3,CAEGQQYF
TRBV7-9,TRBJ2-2,CASSTQTTPGPGELFF
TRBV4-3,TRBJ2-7,CASSQDRSRLSYEQYF
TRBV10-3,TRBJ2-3,CAISEIRMTDTQYF
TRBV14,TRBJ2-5,CASSQAFRGRETQYF
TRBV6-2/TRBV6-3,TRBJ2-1,CASSYNPGLAGAVNNEQFF
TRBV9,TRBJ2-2,CASSTGTGGLRELFF
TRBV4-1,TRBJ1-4,CASSHEGKATNEKLFF
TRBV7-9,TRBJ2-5,CASSPTGGQGETQYF
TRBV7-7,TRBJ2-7,CASSPGPPGNEQYF
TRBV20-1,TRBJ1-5,CSARDPTDSNQPQHF
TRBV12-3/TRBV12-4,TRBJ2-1,CASSMDLNEQFF
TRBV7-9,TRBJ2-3,CASSLVTGTQYF
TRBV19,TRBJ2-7,CASSYGATYEQYF
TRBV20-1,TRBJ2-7,CSARPAERSYEQYF
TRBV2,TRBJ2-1,CASPGGSYNEQFF
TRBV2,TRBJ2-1,CASSEAPMSSYNEQFF
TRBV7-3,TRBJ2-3,CASSLSGGVDTQYF
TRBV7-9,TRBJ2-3,CASSLPVPVQREQLADTQYF
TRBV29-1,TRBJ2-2,CSALIQGAGELFF
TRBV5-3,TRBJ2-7,CASSGGQGAVYEQYF
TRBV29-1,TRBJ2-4,CSAHLATKNIQYF
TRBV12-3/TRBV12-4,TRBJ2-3,CASSLKLSTDTQYF
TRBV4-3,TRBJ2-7,CASSQDFGAAGLTYEQYF
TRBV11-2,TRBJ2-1,CASSLNSGPLYNEQFF
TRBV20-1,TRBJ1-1,CSALERGVNTEAFF
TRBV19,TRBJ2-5,CASSPLAGEYQETQYF
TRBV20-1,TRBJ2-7,CSARDFSDMPTPYVQYF
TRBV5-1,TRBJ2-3,CASSSERGGRDTQYF
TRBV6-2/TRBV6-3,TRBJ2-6,CASSPPGTSGIGANVLTF
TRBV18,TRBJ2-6,CASSPPGFSGANVLTF
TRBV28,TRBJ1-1,CASRGPRGHTDPTSEAFF
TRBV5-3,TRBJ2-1,CASSFSAGAGNEQFF
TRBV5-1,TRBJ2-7,CASSWVTLDYEQYF
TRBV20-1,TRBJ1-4,CSARDTRQPNEKLFF
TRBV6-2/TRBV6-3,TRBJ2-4,CASSSPPGLGRKNIQYF
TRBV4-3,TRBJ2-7,CASSQDWGGGYYEQYF
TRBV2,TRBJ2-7,CASSFPGTSGEYEQYF
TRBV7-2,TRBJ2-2,CASTLAAIANTGELFF
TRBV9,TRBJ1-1,CASSEGGGGSGTEAFF
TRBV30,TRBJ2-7,CAWSGYSSYEQYF
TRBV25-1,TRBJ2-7,CASSGGTFSSYEQYF
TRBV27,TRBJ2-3,CASSLLAGVADTQYF
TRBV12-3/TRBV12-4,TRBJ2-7,CASSSPGVVAGGYEQYF
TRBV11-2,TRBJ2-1,CASSVGQIYNEQFF
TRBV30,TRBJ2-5,CAWSPRQMKGTQYF
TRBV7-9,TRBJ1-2,CASSSDRVKDGYTF
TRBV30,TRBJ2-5,CAWSTDILETQYF
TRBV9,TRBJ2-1,CASSVAGLPYNEQFF
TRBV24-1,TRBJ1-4,CATSGGTNEKLFF